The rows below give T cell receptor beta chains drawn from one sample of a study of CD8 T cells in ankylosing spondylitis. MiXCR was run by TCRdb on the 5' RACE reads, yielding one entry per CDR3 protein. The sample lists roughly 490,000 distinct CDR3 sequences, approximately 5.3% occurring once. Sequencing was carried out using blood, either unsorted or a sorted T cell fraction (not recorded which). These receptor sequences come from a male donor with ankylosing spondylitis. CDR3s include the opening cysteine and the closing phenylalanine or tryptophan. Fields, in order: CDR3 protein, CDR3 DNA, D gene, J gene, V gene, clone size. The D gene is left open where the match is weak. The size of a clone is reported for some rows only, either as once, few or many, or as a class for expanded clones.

CDR3 protein: CASSYSLNTGELFF; CDR3 DNA: TGTGCCAGCAGTTACTCCTTGAACACCGGGGAGCTGTTTTTT; D gene: .; J gene: TRBJ2-2; V gene: TRBV6-5; clone size: many
CDR3 protein: CASSYGTLLNTEAFF; CDR3 DNA: TGTGCCAGCAGTTACGGGACACTCCTGAACACTGAAGCTTTCTTT; D gene: .; J gene: TRBJ1-1; V gene: TRBV6-2/TRBV6-3; clone size: many
CDR3 protein: CASSLPRTEQYF; CDR3 DNA: TGTGCCAGCAGCTTACCAAGGACCGAGCAGTACTTC; D gene: .; J gene: TRBJ2-7; V gene: TRBV7-8; clone size: many
CDR3 protein: CAISEHIAGARTDTQYF; CDR3 DNA: TGTGCCATCAGTGAGCACATAGCGGGGGCCCGCACAGATACGCAGTATTTT; D gene: TRBD2; J gene: TRBJ2-3; V gene: TRBV10-3; clone size: many
CDR3 protein: CASRDRAGANVLTF; CDR3 DNA: TGTGCCAGCAGGGACAGGGCTGGGGCCAACGTCCTGACTTTC; D gene: TRBD1; J gene: TRBJ2-6; V gene: TRBV2; clone size: .
CDR3 protein: CASTHSPGAGSYEQYF; CDR3 DNA: TGTGCCAGCACCCACTCCCCCGGGGCAGGATCCTACGAGCAGTACTTC; D gene: .; J gene: TRBJ2-7; V gene: TRBV5-5; clone size: many
CDR3 protein: CASSVLGSSYNEQFF; CDR3 DNA: TGTGCCAGCTCCGTCTTGGGGAGCTCCTACAATGAGCAGTTCTTC; D gene: .; J gene: TRBJ2-1; V gene: TRBV27; clone size: many
CDR3 protein: CATSRTVNYEQYF; CDR3 DNA: TGTGCCACCAGCAGGACTGTAAACTACGAGCAGTACTTC; D gene: .; J gene: TRBJ2-7; V gene: TRBV15; clone size: many
CDR3 protein: CASSRQVAGELFF; CDR3 DNA: TGTGCCAGCAGCCGACAGGTTGCCGGGGAGCTGTTTTTT; D gene: .; J gene: TRBJ2-2; V gene: TRBV7-3; clone size: .
CDR3 protein: CASTPQEGRGFYGYTF; CDR3 DNA: TGTGCCAGCACCCCCCAGGAGGGAAGGGGGTTTTATGGCTACACCTTC; D gene: .; J gene: TRBJ1-2; V gene: TRBV11-2; clone size: many
CDR3 protein: CASSPNRVLYEQYF; CDR3 DNA: TGCGCCAGCAGCCCCAACAGAGTCCTCTACGAGCAGTACTTC; D gene: .; J gene: TRBJ2-7; V gene: TRBV4-1; clone size: .
CDR3 protein: CASSRYGGREGNTEAFF; CDR3 DNA: TGTGCCAGCAGCCGATACGGCGGTAGGGAAGGGAACACTGAAGCTTTCTTT; D gene: .; J gene: TRBJ1-1; V gene: TRBV4-2; clone size: many
CDR3 protein: CSAQTSGARVRNQPQHF; CDR3 DNA: TGCAGTGCCCAAACGTCGGGGGCCAGGGTTCGCAATCAGCCCCAGCATTTT; D gene: .; J gene: TRBJ1-5; V gene: TRBV20-1; clone size: many
CDR3 protein: CASSGSGGPRETQYF; CDR3 DNA: TGTGCCAGCAGCGGGAGCGGGGGGCCGAGGGAGACCCAGTACTTC; D gene: .; J gene: TRBJ2-5; V gene: TRBV21-1; clone size: many
CDR3 protein: CAISETYGELFF; CDR3 DNA: TGTGCCATCAGTGAGACATACGGGGAGCTGTTTTTT; D gene: .; J gene: TRBJ2-2; V gene: TRBV10-3; clone size: few
CDR3 protein: CSAGKRRSTDTQYF; CDR3 DNA: TGCAGTGCTGGGAAGAGACGGTCCACAGATACGCAGTATTTT; D gene: .; J gene: TRBJ2-3; V gene: TRBV20-1; clone size: many
CDR3 protein: CASSSRGTNTEAFF; CDR3 DNA: TGTGCCAGCAGCTCGCGGGGGACAAACACTGAAGCTTTCTTT; D gene: .; J gene: TRBJ1-1; V gene: TRBV5-5; clone size: many
CDR3 protein: CASSVSGGSGFEQFF; CDR3 DNA: TGCGCCAGCAGCGTGAGCGGGGGGTCCGGCTTCGAGCAGTTCTTC; D gene: TRBD2; J gene: TRBJ2-1; V gene: TRBV5-1; clone size: many
CDR3 protein: CASSLPGPSREQYF; CDR3 DNA: TGTGCCAGCAGCTTACCCGGCCCTTCTCGCGAGCAGTACTTC; D gene: .; J gene: TRBJ2-7; V gene: TRBV7-9; clone size: many
CDR3 protein: CASRRGGDSGNTIYF; CDR3 DNA: TGCGCCAGCCGAAGGGGCGGGGACTCTGGAAACACCATATATTTT; D gene: .; J gene: TRBJ1-3; V gene: TRBV10-2; clone size: many
CDR3 protein: CASSYADYGYTF; CDR3 DNA: TGTGCCAGCAGTTACGCGGACTATGGCTACACCTTC; D gene: .; J gene: TRBJ1-2; V gene: TRBV6-5; clone size: many
CDR3 protein: CASRDPRNQPQHF; CDR3 DNA: TGTGCCAGTCGGGACCCAAGGAATCAGCCCCAGCATTTT; D gene: .; J gene: TRBJ1-5; V gene: TRBV6-2/TRBV6-3; clone size: many
CDR3 protein: CASSASPDPRGTGELFF; CDR3 DNA: TGTGCCAGCAGTGCTAGCCCCGACCCCAGGGGCACCGGGGAGCTGTTTTTT; D gene: .; J gene: TRBJ2-2; V gene: TRBV27; clone size: many
CDR3 protein: CASSPRTGETEAFF; CDR3 DNA: TGCGCCAGCAGCCCCCGGACAGGGGAAACTGAAGCTTTCTTT; D gene: TRBD1; J gene: TRBJ1-1; V gene: TRBV5-1; clone size: many
CDR3 protein: CASGLRGRLTYNEQFF; CDR3 DNA: TGTGCCAGCGGCCTTCGGGGACGCCTTACCTACAATGAGCAGTTCTTC; D gene: .; J gene: TRBJ2-1; V gene: TRBV7-2; clone size: few
CDR3 protein: CASSSPTGSDTQYF; CDR3 DNA: TGTGCCAGCAGTTCTCCCACGGGATCAGATACGCAGTATTTT; D gene: .; J gene: TRBJ2-3; V gene: TRBV28; clone size: many
CDR3 protein: CASSLSDTDQETQYF; CDR3 DNA: TGTGCCAGCAGCTTATCAGACACCGACCAAGAGACCCAGTACTTC; D gene: .; J gene: TRBJ2-5; V gene: TRBV7-9; clone size: few
CDR3 protein: CASSSDRGGHEQYF; CDR3 DNA: TGCGCCAGCAGCTCGGACAGGGGAGGCCACGAGCAGTACTTC; D gene: TRBD1; J gene: TRBJ2-7; V gene: TRBV5-1; clone size: many
CDR3 protein: CASSLRDRGLPYEQYF; CDR3 DNA: TGTGCCAGCAGTCTCCGGGACAGGGGTTTGCCCTACGAGCAGTACTTC; D gene: TRBD1; J gene: TRBJ2-7; V gene: TRBV12-3/TRBV12-4; clone size: many
CDR3 protein: CSAGTRNINEQFF; CDR3 DNA: TGCAGTGCCGGGACTAGAAATATCAATGAGCAGTTCTTC; D gene: TRBD2; J gene: TRBJ2-1; V gene: TRBV20-1; clone size: many
CDR3 protein: CASSQGYRADEQYF; CDR3 DNA: TGCGCCAGCAGCCAAGGGTACAGGGCGGACGAGCAGTACTTC; D gene: .; J gene: TRBJ2-7; V gene: TRBV4-3; clone size: many
CDR3 protein: CASSQGAGGALRQYF; CDR3 DNA: TGCGCCAGCAGCCAAGGGGCGGGAGGGGCCCTGAGGCAGTACTTC; D gene: TRBD2; J gene: TRBJ2-7; V gene: TRBV4-1; clone size: many
CDR3 protein: CASSLRGLNEQFF; CDR3 DNA: TGTGCCAGCAGCTTACGGGGACTCAATGAGCAGTTCTTC; D gene: .; J gene: TRBJ2-1; V gene: TRBV11-3; clone size: .
CDR3 protein: CAWSPGGDTQYF; CDR3 DNA: TGTGCCTGGAGTCCCGGGGGGGATACGCAGTATTTT; D gene: TRBD2; J gene: TRBJ2-3; V gene: TRBV30; clone size: .
CDR3 protein: CASSLRSSQPQHF; CDR3 DNA: TGTGCCAGCAGTTTGAGGTCGAGTCAGCCCCAGCATTTT; D gene: .; J gene: TRBJ1-5; V gene: TRBV27; clone size: many
CDR3 protein: CASSQVVTGYTDTQYF; CDR3 DNA: TGCGCCAGCAGCCAAGTTGTGACAGGTTACACAGATACGCAGTATTTT; D gene: .; J gene: TRBJ2-3; V gene: TRBV4-3; clone size: many
CDR3 protein: CATMNLGQHYEQYF; CDR3 DNA: TGTGCCACCATGAACCTAGGACAGCACTACGAGCAGTACTTC; D gene: .; J gene: TRBJ2-7; V gene: TRBV2; clone size: few
CDR3 protein: CATSDFSLGKETQYF; CDR3 DNA: TGTGCCACCAGTGATTTCTCGTTGGGGAAAGAGACCCAGTACTTC; D gene: .; J gene: TRBJ2-5; V gene: TRBV24-1; clone size: many
CDR3 protein: CATERGRSYEQYF; CDR3 DNA: TGTGCCACCGAGCGGGGGCGTTCCTACGAGCAGTACTTC; D gene: TRBD2; J gene: TRBJ2-7; V gene: TRBV28; clone size: few
CDR3 protein: CATSRGGGQETQYF; CDR3 DNA: TGTGCCACCAGCAGGGGCGGAGGTCAGGAGACCCAGTACTTC; D gene: .; J gene: TRBJ2-5; V gene: TRBV15; clone size: many
CDR3 protein: CSANKFAEETQYF; CDR3 DNA: TGCAGTGCTAATAAGTTCGCCGAGGAGACCCAGTACTTC; D gene: .; J gene: TRBJ2-5; V gene: TRBV20-1; clone size: many
CDR3 protein: CASSTQGGYNEKLFF; CDR3 DNA: TGTGCCAGCAGCACCCAGGGCGGATATAATGAAAAACTGTTTTTT; D gene: .; J gene: TRBJ1-4; V gene: TRBV7-9; clone size: few
CDR3 protein: CSVERAGAGTDTQYF; CDR3 DNA: TGCAGCGTTGAGAGGGCGGGAGCGGGCACAGATACGCAGTATTTT; D gene: TRBD2; J gene: TRBJ2-3; V gene: TRBV29-1; clone size: many
CDR3 protein: CASRGQVDGEAFF; CDR3 DNA: TGTGCCAGCAGGGGACAGGTCGACGGTGAAGCTTTCTTT; D gene: TRBD1; J gene: TRBJ1-1; V gene: TRBV6-4; clone size: once